This TCR beta chain was captured in a study of cytomegalovirus exposure and HLA in healthy donors. V was trimmed by 6 bases and J by 8 bases, leaving 11 bases between them. The germline CDR1 and CDR2 sequences are MNHNY and SVGAGI (reference sequence). This CDR3 is 13 amino acids long. Libraries were prepared by immunoSEQ multiplex PCR; TCRdb keeps only in-frame clonotypes and omits some of them. This sample carries about 330,000 clones, roughly 87% of them seen once, and the ten largest clones take roughly 1.1%. The V call is TRBV6-6, the J call TRBJ1-6; no reliable D call. Sequencing was done on a sample of PBMCs. This clonotype was sampled from a woman aged 30 to 39 in good health and CMV-seropositive. The CDR3 DNA is TGTGCCAGCAGCTTCTCCGAGGATTCACCCCTCCACTTT. As protein: CASSFSEDSPLHF.